The clone carrying this T cell receptor beta chain was detected ten times or more. Its antigen is unknown. The entry originates in a study of CD8+CD57+ T cells in acquired aplastic anemia. Turning to the study itself: Sorted CD4+ and CD8+ cells yielded DNA averaging around 3 ug. Findings and caveats of the study: Patients and controls turned out to have roughly 31 CD8+ CDR3 sequences in common.

In patients chosen for sequencing, flow cytometry had shown CD8+CD57+ cell expansion. Severe acquired aplastic anemia was the diagnosis recorded for all patients. Blood samples were obtained from patients who had received no prior therapy. For CDR3 and TCR beta VDJ profiling, genomic DNA was the template used. One entry per CDR3 protein, called by TCRdb with MiXCR from the reads. Found here are 310,000 or so distinct CDR3 sequences, roughly 53% of them singletons; the top ten hold 1% to 1.5%. V was trimmed by 0 bases and J by 1 base, leaving 5 bases between them. Germline-derived CDR1 and CDR2 are SGHKS and YYEKEE (reference sequence). The CDR3 loop spans 15 amino acids.

Sample: sorted CD4+, CD8+, or CD8+CD57+ T cells (not recorded which) from PBMCs. V and J are TRBV5-5 and TRBJ2-6; the D is unclear. The sequence was obtained from a human donor with aplastic anemia. The CDR3 region is CASSLGPSGANVLTF. The CDR3 nucleotides are TGTGCCAGCAGCTTGGGACCTTCTGGGGCCAACGTCCTGACTTTC.